Sequencing of this T cell receptor beta chain was carried out in a study of blood T cell repertoires in COVID-19. Study in general: Collection of acute and convalescent COVID-19 samples took place in the United States, Italy and Spain.

Germline V gives CDR1 SNHLY, CDR2 FYNNEI. The V and J ends lost 6 bases and 5 bases, in that order; junction bases with no gene match: 5. CDR3 length equals 14 residues. Methods used by the authors: It was from reference gene primer amplification that nucleated cell counts were estimated. Generated by immunoSEQ multiplex PCR, the TCRdb table keeps only in-frame clones and is missing some. Clone size and V and J calls were adopted from that table, with D and trimming inferred from the DNA. The data show around 65,000 clones, over 80% seen once. Sample: peripheral blood. The chain recombines TRBV2 with TRBJ1-5; TRBD1 matches at 9 bases. This clonotype originated in a human donor in a cohort sampled during active COVID-19. The CDR3 DNA reads TGTGCCAGCAGGGAGACAGGGGGTTATCAGCCCCAGCATTTT. Its protein is CASRETGGYQPQHF.